Each of the 13 T cell receptor beta chains below was sequenced from the same sample in a study of T cell changes during pregnancy in multiple sclerosis (dated by TCRdb to the late 2010s). Library preparation was by the immunoSEQ multiplex PCR assay. TCRdb holds this immuneACCESS table with in-frame rearrangements only. Some clones are missing; in checked studies, unresolved V genes explain under half, and the rest has no known cause. For this sample there are more than 75,000 clones; 94% appear just once. The ten largest account for over 2% of the sample. The source was peripheral blood, collected in the third trimester of pregnancy. The receptors were gathered from a female donor with multiple sclerosis, enrolled in a pregnancy study.

The chain has TRBV5-1 and TRBJ1-1; no firm D call. Per germline, CDR1 SGHRS and CDR2 YFSETQ. V was clipped by 0 bases and J by 3 bases, with 6 bases between them. CDR3 length: 13 amino acids. Here the CDR3 DNA reads TGCGCCAGCAGCTTGGATCCCGACACTGAAGCTTTCTTT. Residues: CASSLDPDTEAFF.

The gene calls are TRBV5-1 and TRBJ1-3; D is unresolved. The length of the CDR3 is 12 residues. Between the trimmed V and J ends, which lost 4 bases and 4 bases, there was a span of 6 bases. Germline V gives CDR1 SGHRS, CDR2 YFSETQ. CDR3 in DNA: TGCGCCAGCAGCCCCGAGGGAAACACCATATATTTT. It is translated as CASSPEGNTIYF.

The CDR3: CSGFQGSGTGVRGYTF. In nucleotides, the CDR3 is TGCAGCGGGTTCCAGGGATCCGGGACAGGGGTGCGGGGCTACACCTTC. This chain connects TRBV29-1 to TRBJ1-2, with 10 nucleotides matching TRBD1. The V and J ends lost 7 bases and 8 bases, in that order; junction bases with no gene match: 19. CDR3 length equals 16 residues. Germline V lookup: CDR1 SQVTM, CDR2 ANQGSEA.

The chain recombines TRBV28 with TRBJ2-2; D gene unclear. The ends were cut back, 6 bases at V and 3 bases at J, with 17 bases in the middle. The CDR3 runs 16 residues. Germline-derived CDR1 and CDR2 are MDHEN and SYDVKM. The CDR3 region has the DNA TGTGCCAGCAGCCTGCAGACGTCGGCGGACACCGGGGAGCTGTTTTTT. It specifies CASSLQTSADTGELFF.

This clone was found once. This chain links TRBV7-9 with TRBJ2-3; possibly TRBD2 for D (5 bases). Germline values: CDR1 SEHNR, CDR2 FQNEAQ (reference sequence). The CDR3 covers 17 residues. Deletions cut 10 bases from V and 2 bases from J, with 25 bases between. The CDR3 DNA reads TGTGCCACCTCTTACCGACGGATTCCCGGACTCACAGATACGCAGTATTTT. Its translation is CATSYRRIPGLTDTQYF.

The rearrangement links TRBV29-1 to TRBJ1-1; D is perhaps TRBD1 (6 bases). Trimming removed 4 bases at V and 3 bases at J, with 9 bases between. The CDR3 extends over 12 amino acids. Per the germline V gene, CDR1 is SQVTM and CDR2 is ANQGSEA. The CDR3 sequence is CSVAQGDTEAFF. The CDR3 DNA is TGCAGCGTTGCACAGGGTGACACTGAAGCTTTCTTT.

This clone was counted once. The chain is built from TRBV19 and TRBJ2-3; 15 bases map to TRBD2. Germline V gene lookup returns CDR1 LNHDA and CDR2 SQIVND (reference sequence). This CDR3 comprises 17 residues. V dropped 4 bases and J dropped 6; count of bases not matched to a gene: 8. DNA for the CDR3: TGTGCCAGTAGTAAGGGACTAGCGGGGGGATGGGGGGATACGCAGTATTTT. Translating it yields CASSKGLAGGWGDTQYF.

The chain joins TRBV18 to TRBJ1-1; TRBD1 is a possible D gene (6 bases). The V gene lost 6 bases and the J gene lost 5 bases, with 22 bases spanning the gap. This CDR3 is 16 amino acids long. Germline CDR1 KGHSH, CDR2 LQKENI. CDR3 sequence (DNA): TGTGCCAGCTCCACCAAAAGGACGGGACATACTACTGAAGCTTTCTTT. This codes for CASSTKRTGHTTEAFF.

The chain is built from TRBV9 and TRBJ1-2; 7 bases line up with TRBD1. Germline CDR1 SGDLS, CDR2 YYNGEE. The CDR3 length is 16 residues. J gave up 4 bases and V 0 bases, and 9 bases lay outside the gene matches. CDR3 nucleotide sequence: TGTGCCAGCAGCGTAGACCCTCAGGGGGTCGCCTATGGCTACACCTTC. Its protein product is CASSVDPQGVAYGYTF. Based on the CDR3 plus reference TRBV9 and TRBJ1-2, the full variable domain is DSGVTQTPKHLITATGQRVTLRCSPRSGDLSVYWYQQSLDQGLQFLIQYYNGEERAKGNILERFSAQQFPDLHSELNLSSLELGDSALYFCASSVDPQGVAYGYTFGSGTRLTVV.

The V gene is TRBV28, the J gene TRBJ1-3; perhaps TRBD1 as D (5 bases). In germline, CDR1 is MDHEN, CDR2 SYDVKM. The CDR3 extends over 15 amino acids. Trimming took 2 bases from V and 4 from J, leaving 12 bases between them. The CDR3 region has the DNA TGTGCCAGCAGTTTAAGGGGCCATTCGGGAAACACCATATATTTT. It translates to CASSLRGHSGNTIYF.

The rearrangement uses TRBV11-2 and TRBJ1-1; D unresolved. Germline-derived CDR1 and CDR2 are SGHAT and FQNNGV. This CDR3 region has 14 residues. The ends were cut back, 8 bases at V and 1 base at J, with 14 bases in the middle. In DNA form, the CDR3 reads TGTGCCAGCCTACCTTGGGGAGAGAACACTGAAGCTTTCTTT. Protein product: CASLPWGENTEAFF.

This clone has just a few counts. The genes are TRBV4-1 and TRBJ1-2; possible D gene TRBD1, 6 bases. The CDR3 is 14 residues long. CDR1 and CDR2 (germline): MGHRA, YSYEKL. Trimming stripped 4 bases from V and 1 base from J, with 10 bases between. DNA for the CDR3: TGCGCCAGCAGCCCGGACAGTTTTAACTATGGCTACACCTTC. Protein sequence: CASSPDSFNYGYTF.

The J gene is TRBJ1-2, the V gene TRBV12-2; no DNA check was done on the table's D call, TRBD1. TRBV12-2 corresponds to a pseudogene. The CDR3 loop spans 14 amino acids. The CDR3: CASRANRGLYGYTF. The DNA of the CDR3 is TGTGCAAGTCGCGCGAACAGGGGACTCTATGGCTACACCTTC.